This T cell receptor (beta chain) is from a study of shared clonotypes between healthy human individuals. Study conclusions and caveats: Naive subsets generally had larger estimated richness than memory subsets. Sampling covered blood only; tissue repertoires likely differ.

Sorted-subset replicate PCRs used approximately 200 ng of genomic DNA. This amount corresponded to tens of thousands of T cell genomes. Using immunoSEQ multiplex PCR, the repertoire was profiled, and TCRdb retains in-frame clones only, with some absent. The sample lists approximately 2,000,000 clones, around 93% occurring once. As to this clone: The antigen is undetermined.

The sequence was obtained from a man between 18 and 35 years old in good health. Some clones in this sample may be carry-over from other donors' samples. The sequencing sample was made of naive CD4+ T cells from PBMCs. Subset defined: CD45RA+ positively selected.

The CDR3 loop reads CASSFSWTGMAKNIQYF. The DNA for the CDR3 is TGTGCCAGCAGCTTCTCCTGGACTGGGATGGCCAAAAACATTCAGTACTTC. The chain has TRBV28 and TRBJ2-4; a weak D match, TRBD2 (5 bases). Trimming left V 6 bases short and J 1 base short, with 19 bases between. This CDR3 comprises 17 residues. Germline V gene data show CDR1 as MDHEN and CDR2 as SYDVKM.